Following are 30 T cell receptor beta chains from one sample sequenced in a study of CD8 T cells in Susac syndrome. With random hexamers, reverse transcription was performed on about 0.45 to 1 ug of RNA. TCRdb re-called the immunoSEQ multiplex PCR reads through MiXCR, storing one row per CDR3 protein. The sample shows fewer than 200,000 distinct CDR3 sequences, about 94% of them seen only once. Sequenced: CD4+ T cells from PBMCs. The receptors stem from a human donor in good health.

The chain joins TRBV5-1 to TRBJ1-5; D is uncertain. V gave up 0 bases and J gave up 1 base, with 8 bases separating them. This CDR3 spans 15 amino acids. Germline V lookup: CDR1 SGHRS, CDR2 YFSETQ. The CDR3 sequence is CASSLDWQSNQPQHF. CDR3 nucleotide sequence: TGCGCCAGCAGCTTGGACTGGCAGAGCAATCAGCCCCAGCATTTT. The full variable domain, rest sourced from reference TRBV5-1 and TRBJ1-5, is KAGVTQTPRYLIKTRGQQVTLSCSPISGHRSVSWYQQTPGQGLQFLFEYFSETQRNKGNFPGRFSGRQFSNSRSEMNVSTLELGDSALYLCASSLDWQSNQPQHFGDGTRLSIL.

This chain joins TRBV30 and TRBJ2-3, with D hard to call. Germline V gene lookup returns CDR1 GTSNPN and CDR2 SVGIG (reference sequence). This CDR3 region has 12 residues. The V end lost 2 bases, the J end lost 0 bases, and 3 bases lay between the germline ends. The CDR3 coding sequence is TGTGCCTGGAGTCCTAGCACAGATACGCAGTATTTT. The encoded protein is CAWSPSTDTQYF. Combining the CDR3 with reference TRBV30 and TRBJ2-3 gives the whole variable domain SQTIHQWPATLVQPVGSPLSLECTVEGTSNPNLYWYRQAAGRGLQLLFYSVGIGQISSEVPQNLSASRPQDRQFILSSKKLLLSDSGFYLCAWSPSTDTQYFGPGTRLTVL.

The rearrangement links TRBV20-1 to TRBJ2-7; D might be TRBD1 (5 bases). CDR1 and CDR2 (germline): DFQATT, SNEGSKA (reference sequence). The CDR3 loop spans 15 amino acids. Trimming removed 0 bases at V and 2 bases at J, with 14 bases between. CDR3 in DNA: TGCAGTGCTAGAGATCCCAGGGAAGGCCCCTACGAGCAGTACTTC. Its translation is CSARDPREGPYEQYF.

The chain joins TRBV18 to TRBJ2-1; 8 positions agree with TRBD2. CDR3 length: 14 residues. The V gene's germline CDR1 is KGHSH and CDR2 LQKENI. V lost 8 bases, J lost 8 bases, and 11 bases stayed unmatched. The CDR3 nucleotides read TGTGCCAGCGCGCCGGGACTAGTAACGGATGAGCAGTTCTTC. Residues: CASAPGLVTDEQFF.

V is TRBV29-1 and J is TRBJ2-7; 10 nucleotides match TRBD2. V trimming: 6 bases; J trimming: 5 bases; junction bases outside the gene matches: 4. The germline V gene has CDR1 SQVTM and CDR2 ANQGSEA. The CDR3 runs 12 residues. The CDR3 region is CSVDGLADEQYF. The DNA for the CDR3 is TGCAGCGTCGACGGACTAGCGGACGAGCAGTACTTC.

This chain connects TRBV4-2 to TRBJ2-1; perhaps TRBD2 as D (6 bases). The V gene lost 1 base and the J gene lost 2 bases, with 12 bases spanning the gap. This CDR3 is 16 amino acids long. Germline V lookup: CDR1 LGHNA, CDR2 YNFKEQ. The DNA of the CDR3 is TGTGCCAGCAGCCAAGTTGGGGACTGGACCTACAATGAGCAGTTCTTC. It is translated as CASSQVGDWTYNEQFF.

This chain links TRBV30 with TRBJ1-2; 11 bases map to TRBD1. Trimming cost V 3 bases and J 8 bases; bases outside gene matches: 5. The CDR3 is 13 amino acids. The germline V gene encodes CDR1 GTSNPN and CDR2 SVGIG (reference sequence). The CDR3 sequence: CAWSGQGAEGYTF. DNA of the CDR3: TGTGCCTGGAGCGGACAGGGGGCGGAAGGCTACACCTTC.

In this sample, this clonotype turned up a few times. The gene calls are TRBV3-1 and TRBJ2-1; TRBD2 matches at 9 bases. Trimming removed 1 base from V and 4 bases from J; junction bases left unmatched: 5. Germline lookup yields CDR1 LGHDT and CDR2 YNNKEL (reference sequence). The CDR3 loop spans 16 amino acids. Written as DNA, the CDR3 is TGTGCCAGCAGCCAAGCCCTAGCGGGGCCTTACAATGAGCAGTTCTTC. This encodes CASSQALAGPYNEQFF.

The chain carries TRBV15 and TRBJ2-5, with D tentatively TRBD1 (5 bases). The CDR3 is made up of 15 amino acids. The germline V gene has CDR1 LNHNV and CDR2 YYDKDF (reference sequence). The V end lost 0 bases, the J end lost 4 bases, and 12 bases lay between the germline ends. The CDR3 sequence is CATSRDQGARETQYF. The CDR3 nucleotides are TGTGCCACCAGCAGAGATCAAGGGGCCCGAGAGACCCAGTACTTC.

The gene calls are TRBV30 and TRBJ2-5, with 10 bases matching TRBD2. Germline V gene sequence: CDR1 GTSNPN, CDR2 SVGIG (reference sequence). CDR3 length: 13 residues. The junction had 3 bases not matched to a gene; V was cut back by 5 bases and J by 3 bases. The CDR3 sequence is CAWGGLAEETQYF. CDR3 DNA: TGTGCCTGGGGCGGACTAGCGGAAGAGACCCAGTACTTC.

In this sample, this clonotype turned up a few times. The rearrangement joins TRBV18 to TRBJ2-5, with 7 positions matching TRBD2. Germline assignment: CDR1 KGHSH and CDR2 LQKENI. With 4 bases clipped from V and 1 base from J, the junction kept 0 bases outside the gene matches. The CDR3 sequence is 13 residues long. CDR3 in DNA: TGTGCCAGCTCACGGACTAGCCAAGAGACCCAGTACTTC. Amino acids: CASSRTSQETQYF.

This chain uses TRBV27 with TRBJ2-6, with TRBD1 identical over 9 bases. CDR3 size: 17 residues. V trimming: 6 bases; J trimming: 0 bases; junction bases outside the gene matches: 6. Germline lookup yields CDR1 MNHEY and CDR2 SMNVEV (reference sequence). For the CDR3, the DNA is TGTGCCAGCAGGGCACAGGGGGCGGTCTCTGGGGCCAACGTCCTGACTTTC. Its translation: CASRAQGAVSGANVLTF.

This chain connects TRBV12-3 or TRBV12-4 to TRBJ2-7, with 8 nucleotides matching TRBD1. The CDR3 runs to 15 residues. Germline trimming cut 3 bases from V and 2 bases from J; bases unmatched to any gene: 6. The CDR3 nucleotides read TGTGCCAGCAGTTTGAAGGGGACAGGAGCCTACGAGCAGTACTTC. Residues: CASSLKGTGAYEQYF.

This chain links TRBV20-1 with TRBJ2-3; the match to TRBD2 covers 7 bases. This CDR3 is 14 amino acids long. Trimming cost V 6 bases and J 5 bases; bases outside gene matches: 11. Germline-derived CDR1 and CDR2 are DFQATT and SNEGSKA (reference sequence). The CDR3 loop is CSARRWGREDTQYF. CDR3 nucleotides: TGCAGTGCCCGACGTTGGGGGAGGGAAGATACGCAGTATTTT.

The chain recombines TRBV3-1 with TRBJ2-7, with D possibly being TRBD1 (5 bases). Germline CDR1 reads LGHDT; CDR2 reads YNNKEL (reference sequence). This CDR3 contains 12 residues. With 4 bases removed from V and 3 bases from J, the gap between germline ends came to 7 bases. The CDR3 loop is CASSRGDYEQYF. The CDR3 bases are TGTGCCAGCAGCCGGGGCGACTACGAGCAGTACTTC.

The gene calls are TRBV30 and TRBJ1-1, with D tentatively TRBD1 (5 bases). The V gene's germline CDR1 is GTSNPN and CDR2 SVGIG (reference sequence). The CDR3 has 15 residues. The V end lost 0 bases, the J end lost 7 bases, and 18 bases lay between the germline ends. The CDR3 here is CAWSVRMTDLYEAFF. CDR3 sequence (DNA): TGTGCCTGGAGTGTACGGATGACAGATCTGTATGAAGCTTTCTTT.

The sample holds one count of this clonotype. The chain uses TRBV4-3 and TRBJ2-1; a weak D match, TRBD2 (5 bases). Germline V CDR1 and CDR2: LGHNA, YSLEER. CDR3 length: 13 residues. Trimming left V 1 base short and J 8 bases short, with 9 bases between. This CDR3 reads CASSQASGDEQFF. CDR3 nucleotide sequence: TGCGCCAGCAGCCAAGCCTCCGGGGATGAGCAGTTCTTC.

The rearrangement joins TRBV15 to TRBJ2-7, with D possibly being TRBD2 (6 bases). V was shortened by 6 bases and J by 2 bases, with 11 bases between the two germline ends. The CDR3 runs to 13 residues. Germline lookup yields CDR1 LNHNV and CDR2 YYDKDF (reference sequence). This chain's CDR3 is CATSPSATYEQYF. The CDR3 nucleotides read TGTGCCACCAGTCCTAGCGCAACCTACGAGCAGTACTTC.

This clonotype was seen only a few times. The chain joins TRBV7-2 to TRBJ2-1; TRBD1 agrees at 10 bases. There are 12 residues in the CDR3. Trimming took 5 bases from V and 14 from J; bases not matched to a gene: 6. Germline V gene data show CDR1 as SGHTA and CDR2 as FQGNSA. CDR3 bases: TGTGCCAGCAGCCGAGTGGGGACAGGGGAGTTCTTC. As protein: CASSRVGTGEFF.

The DNA for the CDR3 is TGCGCCAGCAGCTTGGGGGCACAAGAGACCCAGTACTTC. Its translation is CASSLGAQETQYF. The chain is built from TRBV5-1 and TRBJ2-5; D unclear. This CDR3 contains 13 residues. Germline lookup yields CDR1 SGHRS and CDR2 YFSETQ. V was clipped by 0 bases and J by 2 bases, with 5 bases between them.

The chain combines TRBV29-1 with TRBJ2-2; 7 bases map to TRBD2. The V and J ends lost 4 bases and 5 bases, in that order; junction bases with no gene match: 7. Looked up from germline, CDR1 is SQVTM and CDR2 is ANQGSEA. CDR3 length: 14 amino acids. The chain's CDR3 is CSVASGRGTGELFF. CDR3 nucleotides: TGCAGCGTTGCGTCAGGGCGGGGGACCGGGGAGCTGTTTTTT.

This chain links TRBV29-1 with TRBJ2-3; 10 bases fit TRBD2. The trim removed 7 bases at V and 2 bases at J, leaving 6 bases unmatched. Germline V gives CDR1 SQVTM, CDR2 ANQGSEA. CDR3 length equals 14 residues. This chain's CDR3 is CSGGLARTTDTQYF. The CDR3 DNA reads as TGCAGCGGGGGACTAGCGAGAACCACAGATACGCAGTATTTT.

This chain links TRBV18 with TRBJ2-1; 9 nucleotides align to TRBD2. The CDR3 loop spans 19 amino acids. CDR1 is KGHSH and CDR2 is LQKENI in the germline V gene. Trimming removed 3 bases from V and 0 bases from J; junction bases left unmatched: 12. CDR3 residues: CASSPQLLSGGLSYNEQFF. In DNA form, the CDR3 reads TGTGCCAGCTCACCTCAACTCCTTAGCGGGGGTCTCTCCTACAATGAGCAGTTCTTC.

This chain links TRBV7-8 with TRBJ2-3; TRBD2 aligns across 7 bases. Germline CDR1 SGHVS, CDR2 FQNEAQ. With V trimmed by 5 bases and J by 3 bases, 14 bases remained unmatched. The CDR3 is 17 amino acids. The CDR3 coding sequence is TGTGCCAGCAGCCCCTTTGGGAGGGGAAGGTGGACAGATACGCAGTATTTT. It yields the protein CASSPFGRGRWTDTQYF.

This clonotype has just a few counts. This chain links TRBV7-2 with TRBJ2-5; 8 bases agree with TRBD2. In germline, CDR1 is SGHTA, CDR2 FQGNSA. The ends lost 4 bases at V and 4 bases at J; junction bases unmatched: 11. The CDR3 extends over 16 amino acids. The CDR3: CASSSGALSGRETQYF. The CDR3 region has the DNA TGTGCCAGCAGCTCAGGGGCACTAAGCGGGAGAGAGACCCAGTACTTC.

This sequence joins TRBV7-9 and TRBJ2-1; a weak D match, TRBD2 (5 bases). The germline V gene encodes CDR1 SEHNR and CDR2 FQNEAQ (reference sequence). The CDR3 loop spans 14 amino acids. Between the trimmed V and J ends, which lost 3 bases and 8 bases, there was a span of 14 bases. The CDR3: CASSLKGAGDEQFF. In nucleotides, the CDR3 is TGTGCCAGCAGCTTGAAGGGAGCTGGGGATGAGCAGTTCTTC.

This chain uses TRBV7-2 with TRBJ2-7, with D possibly being TRBD2 (5 bases). V lost 5 bases, J lost 6 bases, and 17 bases lay in between. The CDR3 extends over 14 amino acids. Looked up from germline, CDR1 is SGHTA and CDR2 is FQGNSA. CDR3 nucleotide sequence: TGTGCCAGCAGCCAGAAGCGGCAGGTTATCGAGCAGTACTTC. Its protein is CASSQKRQVIEQYF.

The chain couples TRBV12-3 or TRBV12-4 to TRBJ2-5, with 7 positions matching TRBD2. This CDR3 is 16 amino acids long. With V trimmed by 5 bases and J by 2 bases, 11 bases remained unmatched. CDR3: CASSPQAAGTQETQYF. CDR3 DNA: TGTGCCAGCAGTCCCCAGGCAGCGGGGACTCAAGAGACCCAGTACTTC.

The chain uses TRBV3-1 and TRBJ2-7, with TRBD1 as a possible D gene (5 bases). Germline values: CDR1 LGHDT, CDR2 YNNKEL (reference sequence). The CDR3 sequence is 13 residues long. V was trimmed by 6 bases and J by 5 bases, leaving 14 bases between them. The CDR3: CASSHRRGNEQYF. In DNA form, the CDR3 reads TGTGCCAGCAGTCACAGGAGAGGAAACGAGCAGTACTTC.

The chain carries TRBV19 and TRBJ2-1, with D unresolved. The CDR3 length is 15 residues. From germline, CDR1 is LNHDA and CDR2 SQIVND (reference sequence). V was clipped by 3 bases and J by 0 bases, with 9 bases between them. This CDR3 reads CASSIGRSSYNEQFF. CDR3 in DNA: TGTGCCAGTAGTATCGGCAGGAGCTCCTACAATGAGCAGTTCTTC.